This is a list of T cell receptor beta chains from one sample in a study of shared clonotypes between healthy human individuals. Assay: immunoSEQ multiplex PCR; the TCRdb copy retains only in-frame clones and omits some. The sample holds 2 million to 3 million clones, around nine tenths seen once. The sample consisted of naive CD4+ T cells sorted from blood. The receptors originated from a man younger than 35 in good health. Both conserved end residues are part of each CDR3. Each record gives: CDR3 DNA, CDR3 protein, clone size, V gene, J gene, D gene. D genes are given only for firm matches. Clone size is shown for a subset of rows, as once, few, many or a class of expanded clone.

CDR3nt: TGTGCCAGCAGTTACGGGGGGAATAGCAATCAGCCCCAGCATTTT; CDR3aa: CASSYGGNSNQPQHF; abundance: .; v_gene: TRBV6-5; j_gene: TRBJ1-5; d_gene: .
CDR3nt: TGTGCCAGCAGTTATCGACGTTATCAAGAGACCCAGTACTTC; CDR3aa: CASSYRRYQETQYF; abundance: .; v_gene: TRBV6-6; j_gene: TRBJ2-5; d_gene: .
CDR3nt: TGCGCCAGCAGCCTAACAGGGGGCGGGGAATCTAACTATGGCTACACCTTC; CDR3aa: CASSLTGGGESNYGYTF; abundance: once; v_gene: TRBV5-1; j_gene: TRBJ1-2; d_gene: TRBD1
CDR3nt: TGTGCCAGCAGTGAAGCAGCTAGCGGCCAAGAGACCCAGTACTTC; CDR3aa: CASSEAASGQETQYF; abundance: .; v_gene: TRBV6-1; j_gene: TRBJ2-5; d_gene: TRBD2
CDR3nt: TGTGCCATCAGGGCTCAAGCGGGGGCACACACAGATACGCAGTATTTT; CDR3aa: CAIRAQAGAHTDTQYF; abundance: once; v_gene: TRBV10-3; j_gene: TRBJ2-3; d_gene: TRBD2
CDR3nt: TGTGCCTCAGTTACAGGGGGGAACTATGGCTACACCTTC; CDR3aa: CASVTGGNYGYTF; abundance: .; v_gene: TRBV10-3; j_gene: TRBJ1-2; d_gene: TRBD1
CDR3nt: TGCGCCAGCAGCCTTTGGGGATCCTCTAATGAAAAACTGTTTTTT; CDR3aa: CASSLWGSSNEKLFF; abundance: .; v_gene: TRBV5-1; j_gene: TRBJ1-4; d_gene: .
CDR3nt: TGCAGCGCTCACTCCCCTGCAGGAGCTTTCTTT; CDR3aa: CSAHSPAGAFF; abundance: few; v_gene: TRBV29-1; j_gene: TRBJ1-1; d_gene: .
CDR3nt: TGTGCCAGCAGCTTCGTCGGACTTTCCGCCGAGACCCAGTACTTC; CDR3aa: CASSFVGLSAETQYF; abundance: .; v_gene: TRBV7-2; j_gene: TRBJ2-5; d_gene: .
CDR3nt: TGTGCCATCAGTGAGCCGGGACTAGCGGGAGGAAACATTCAGTACTTC; CDR3aa: CAISEPGLAGGNIQYF; abundance: .; v_gene: TRBV10-3; j_gene: TRBJ2-4; d_gene: TRBD2
CDR3nt: TGTGCCAGCAGCTTAGTTTATAGGGGGAATTCACCCCTCCACTTT; CDR3aa: CASSLVYRGNSPLHF; abundance: .; v_gene: TRBV7-2; j_gene: TRBJ1-6; d_gene: .
CDR3nt: TGTGCCAGCAGCCGCAGGGCTGGCTACACCTTC; CDR3aa: CASSRRAGYTF; abundance: once; v_gene: TRBV5-8; j_gene: TRBJ1-2; d_gene: .
CDR3nt: TGCGCCAGCAGCTTGGCTGGGGATAATTCACCCCTCCACTTT; CDR3aa: CASSLAGDNSPLHF; abundance: .; v_gene: TRBV5-1; j_gene: TRBJ1-6; d_gene: .
CDR3nt: TGTGCCAGCAGCTTGTCAGACCCCAGAGCGCGGGAGACCCAGTACTTC; CDR3aa: CASSLSDPRARETQYF; abundance: .; v_gene: TRBV5-4; j_gene: TRBJ2-5; d_gene: .
CDR3nt: TGTGCCAGCAGCTCCAGGGGGCAGGCTGAAGCTTTCTTT; CDR3aa: CASSSRGQAEAFF; abundance: .; v_gene: TRBV7-8; j_gene: TRBJ1-1; d_gene: TRBD1
CDR3nt: TGTGCCAGCAGCGTAGGGGTGACGGGAACTAATGAAAAACTGTTTTTT; CDR3aa: CASSVGVTGTNEKLFF; abundance: .; v_gene: TRBV9; j_gene: TRBJ1-4; d_gene: .
CDR3nt: TGTGCCAGTAGTGACAGGGAGGCCTATGGCTACACCTTC; CDR3aa: CASSDREAYGYTF; abundance: once; v_gene: TRBV19; j_gene: TRBJ1-2; d_gene: TRBD1
CDR3nt: TGTGCCATCAGTCTCGGGACAGGGGATAATTCACCCCTCCACTTT; CDR3aa: CAISLGTGDNSPLHF; abundance: .; v_gene: TRBV10-3; j_gene: TRBJ1-6; d_gene: TRBD1
CDR3nt: TGTGCCAGCAGTTACTCGGGACAGGGCAGTTCACCCCTCCACTTT; CDR3aa: CASSYSGQGSSPLHF; abundance: .; v_gene: TRBV6-5; j_gene: TRBJ1-6; d_gene: TRBD1
CDR3nt: TGTGCCAGCAGTCCTGCGTGGCTTAACACCGGGGAGCTGTTTTTT; CDR3aa: CASSPAWLNTGELFF; abundance: .; v_gene: TRBV27; j_gene: TRBJ2-2; d_gene: .
CDR3nt: TGTGCCAGCAGCTTTAGCGGGAGTATCTACAATGAGCAGTTCTTC; CDR3aa: CASSFSGSIYNEQFF; abundance: .; v_gene: TRBV5-6; j_gene: TRBJ2-1; d_gene: TRBD2
CDR3nt: TGTGCCTGGAGGTCCTCCGACAGAGAGCAGTACTTC; CDR3aa: CAWRSSDREQYF; abundance: .; v_gene: TRBV30; j_gene: TRBJ2-7; d_gene: .
CDR3nt: TGTGCCAGCAGTTTAGTGGGGGACACCTACGAGCAGTACTTC; CDR3aa: CASSLVGDTYEQYF; abundance: .; v_gene: TRBV27; j_gene: TRBJ2-7; d_gene: .
CDR3nt: TGTGCCAGCAGTTACCTAGCGGGTAGCACAGATACGCAGTATTTT; CDR3aa: CASSYLAGSTDTQYF; abundance: .; v_gene: TRBV6-6; j_gene: TRBJ2-3; d_gene: TRBD2
CDR3nt: TGTGCCAGCAGTACACAGGGGTCCGGGGAGCTGTTTTTT; CDR3aa: CASSTQGSGELFF; abundance: .; v_gene: TRBV2; j_gene: TRBJ2-2; d_gene: TRBD1
CDR3nt: TGTGCCAGCAGGGCGGGAGGCAGGGGGTACGAGCAGTACTTC; CDR3aa: CASRAGGRGYEQYF; abundance: .; v_gene: TRBV28; j_gene: TRBJ2-7; d_gene: .
CDR3nt: TGCGCCAGCAGCTTGAGGGAGGAAAAACTGTTTTTT; CDR3aa: CASSLREEKLFF; abundance: few; v_gene: TRBV5-1; j_gene: TRBJ1-4; d_gene: .
CDR3nt: TGCGCCAGCGAGCTTGGATCAGGGGGCGGAAACACCATATATTTT; CDR3aa: CASELGSGGGNTIYF; abundance: .; v_gene: TRBV5-1; j_gene: TRBJ1-3; d_gene: TRBD1